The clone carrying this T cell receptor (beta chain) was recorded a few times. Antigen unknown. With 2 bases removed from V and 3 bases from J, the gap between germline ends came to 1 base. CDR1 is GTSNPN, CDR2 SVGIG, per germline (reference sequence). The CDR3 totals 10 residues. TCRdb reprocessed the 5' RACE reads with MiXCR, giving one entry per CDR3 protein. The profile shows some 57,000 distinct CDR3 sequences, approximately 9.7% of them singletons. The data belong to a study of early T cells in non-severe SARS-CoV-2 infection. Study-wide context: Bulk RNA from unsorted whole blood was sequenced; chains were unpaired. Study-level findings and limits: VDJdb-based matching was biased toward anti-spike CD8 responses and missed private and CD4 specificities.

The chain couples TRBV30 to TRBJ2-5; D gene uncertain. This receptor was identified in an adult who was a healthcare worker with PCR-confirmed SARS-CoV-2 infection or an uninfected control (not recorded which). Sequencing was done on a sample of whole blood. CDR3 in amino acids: CAWSKETQYF. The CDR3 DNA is TGTGCCTGGAGTAAAGAGACCCAGTACTTC.